A selection of T cell receptor beta chains follows, all from one sample in a study of cytomegalovirus exposure and HLA in healthy donors. Method: immunoSEQ multiplex PCR; TCRdb's copy keeps in-frame clones and lacks some. In the table there are 85,000 to 100,000 clones, roughly 75% of which are singletons. Sample: PBMCs. Receptor source: a woman aged 55-70 years in good health and CMV-seronegative. CDR3s include the opening cysteine and the closing phenylalanine or tryptophan. D genes are given only for firm matches.

V	D	J	CDR3
TRBV7-6	.	TRBJ2-1	CASSMSGLEQFF
TRBV9	.	TRBJ2-1	CASSVGGQPLSSYNEQFF
TRBV19	.	TRBJ1-1	CASSIDRGNTEAFF
TRBV27	.	TRBJ2-1	CASSFKVTNLPSYNEQFF
TRBV7-8	TRBD2	TRBJ2-1	CASGPYTIAGVKSEQFF
TRBV4-3	.	TRBJ2-7	CASSPGPVGFYEQYF
TRBV30	.	TRBJ2-7	CAWSVQHYEQYF
TRBV13	.	TRBJ1-2	CASSLRGGYTF
TRBV5-1	.	TRBJ1-1	CASSFGRSDTEAFF
TRBV6-5	TRBD1	TRBJ1-2	CASSYSDRVNGYTF
TRBV11-2	TRBD1	TRBJ1-6	CASRYRGQDSPLHF
TRBV5-6	TRBD2	TRBJ2-7	CASSLRGLAGGYEQYF
TRBV4-3	TRBD2	TRBJ2-7	CASSQVALAGYEQYF
TRBV5-1	TRBD1	TRBJ1-2	CASSLETGGRGYTF